One and the same sample provided the 13 T cell receptor beta chains below, sequenced in a study of post-analysis software for immune sequencing data. Study results and caveats: Four or five TRBV segments, including TRBV5-6, TRBV5-1 and TRBV20-1, were more frequent in patients than controls.

No antigen is known for these receptors. Carried by the TCR beta cDNA libraries were unique molecular identifiers. MiXCR was run by TCRdb on the PCR reads, yielding one entry per CDR3 protein. In the table there are approximately 460,000 distinct CDR3 sequences, 45% of which are singletons. Sequencing was done on a sample of blood. Source of these receptors: a girl between 10 and 17 years old with multiple sclerosis.

This clonotype was picked up a small number of times. The genes are TRBV19 and TRBJ2-3, with D hard to call. Germline lookup yields CDR1 LNHDA and CDR2 SQIVND (reference sequence). The V end lost 5 bases, the J end lost 10 bases, and 19 bases lay between the germline ends. CDR3 size: 14 residues. CDR3 bases: TGTGCCAGTAGTCCCGGGTCGGGCCTCCAGGCGCAGTATTTT. This gives the protein CASSPGSGLQAQYF. The variable domain in full, completed from reference TRBV19 and TRBJ2-3, reads DGGITQSPKYLFRKEGQNVTLSCEQNLNHDAMYWYRQDPGQGLRLIYYSQIVNDFQKGDIAEGYSVSREKKESFPLTVTSAQKNPTAFYLCASSPGSGLQAQYFGPGTRLTVL.

This clonotype was seen a few times. This chain links TRBV13 with TRBJ2-7, with D possibly being TRBD1 (5 bases). Germline V gene data show CDR1 as PRHDT and CDR2 as FYEKMQ (reference sequence). The CDR3 has 14 amino acids. V was clipped by 5 bases and J by 6 bases, with 17 bases between them. In DNA form, the CDR3 reads TGTGCCAGCAGCCCTCAGGGTCCTTTGGGCGAGCAGTACTTC. Protein product: CASSPQGPLGEQYF.

This chain connects TRBV5-1 to TRBJ2-7; D ambiguous. Trimming left V 4 bases short and J 3 bases short, with 17 bases between. The CDR3 is 15 amino acids. CDR1 is SGHRS, CDR2 YFSETQ, per germline. The CDR3 loop reads CASSVESEDRYEQYF. The CDR3 coding sequence is TGCGCCAGCAGCGTCGAAAGCGAAGATCGCTACGAGCAGTACTTC.

CDR3 in amino acids: CASSYSKSATNEKLFF. In DNA form, the CDR3 reads TGTGCCAGCAGTTACTCGAAAAGTGCAACTAATGAAAAACTGTTTTTT. The V and J genes are TRBV6-6 and TRBJ1-4; no clear D gene. CDR1 and CDR2 (germline): MNHNY, SVGAGI (reference sequence). The CDR3 extends over 16 amino acids. V lost 0 bases, J lost 0 bases, and 8 bases lay in between.

The rearrangement uses TRBV20-1 and TRBJ2-1; 10 nucleotides align to TRBD2. V shed 0 bases and J 0 bases; nucleotides not matched to a gene: 11. There are 19 residues in the CDR3. The germline gives CDR1 DFQATT, CDR2 SNEGSKA (reference sequence). CDR3 residues: CSARDPASGSSSSYNEQFF. CDR3 in DNA: TGCAGTGCTAGAGATCCGGCTAGCGGGAGTTCCAGCTCCTACAATGAGCAGTTCTTC.

This clonotype was seen only a few times. This chain joins TRBV7-2 and TRBJ2-6, with 7 bases identical to TRBD2. The CDR3 has 15 residues. Germline assignment: CDR1 SGHTA and CDR2 FQGNSA. Unmatched junction bases numbered 9, after V lost 0 bases and J lost 13 bases. The CDR3 DNA follows: TGTGCCAGCAGCTTAGCGAGGGAAAACGGGGGGGTCCTGACTTTC. Translated: CASSLARENGGVLTF.

CDR3 bases: TGTGCCAGCAGCACCCCACCGGGGGCAACCTACGAGCAGTACTTC. This encodes CASSTPPGATYEQYF. V is TRBV28 and J is TRBJ2-7, with D tentatively TRBD1 or TRBD2 (6 bases each). Germline V gives CDR1 MDHEN, CDR2 SYDVKM. The CDR3 sequence is 15 residues long. V lost 6 bases and J lost 2, with 17 bases in between. The full variable domain, completed using reference TRBV28 and TRBJ2-7, is DVKVTQSSRYLVKRTGEKVFLECVQDMDHENMFWYRQDPGLGLRLIYFSYDVKMKEKGDIPEGYSVSREKKERFSLILESASTNQTSMYLCASSTPPGATYEQYFGPGTRLTVT.

The chain joins TRBV20-1 to TRBJ2-4; 7 nucleotides agree with TRBD1. The J call may be in error: the DNA end matches TRBJ2-7 better. The CDR3 loop spans 15 amino acids. In germline, CDR1 is DFQATT, CDR2 SNEGSKA (reference sequence). The CDR3 DNA follows: TGCAGTGCTAATGAATCCCGGGACAGACGCTACGAGCAGTACTTC. Translating it yields CSANESRDRRYEQYF.

V gene TRBV28 combines with J gene TRBJ2-5; D gene ambiguous. V was clipped by 7 bases and J by 5 bases, with 14 bases between them. Germline V CDR1 and CDR2: MDHEN, SYDVKM. The CDR3 sequence is 13 residues long. The CDR3 loop reads CASTLSDGETQYF. The DNA for the CDR3 is TGTGCCAGCACCCTGTCCGACGGGGAGACCCAGTACTTC. Combining the CDR3 with reference TRBV28 and TRBJ2-5 gives the whole variable domain DVKVTQSSRYLVKRTGEKVFLECVQDMDHENMFWYRQDPGLGLRLIYFSYDVKMKEKGDIPEGYSVSREKKERFSLILESASTNQTSMYLCASTLSDGETQYFGPGTRLLVL.

The chain employs TRBV28 and TRBJ2-5; a weak D match, TRBD1 (5 bases). The DNA end is more similar to TRBJ2-7, so the J call may be wrong. Per the germline V gene, CDR1 is MDHEN and CDR2 is SYDVKM. This CDR3 spans 13 amino acids. The CDR3 loop is CASSLATDYEQYF. The CDR3 DNA sequence: TGTGCCAGCAGTTTAGCGACAGACTACGAGCAGTACTTC.

This clonotype was found many times. The chain uses TRBV29-1 and TRBJ2-1, with D perhaps TRBD2 (5 bases). The CDR3 totals 12 residues. CDR1 is SQVTM, CDR2 ANQGSEA, per germline. V lost 7 bases and J lost 3, with 10 bases in between. DNA of the CDR3: TGCAGCGGAGGGAACGACTACAATGAGCAGTTCTTC. Protein: CSGGNDYNEQFF.

The gene calls are TRBV5-1 and TRBJ2-1; 8 nucleotides agree with TRBD1. The V and J ends lost 2 bases and 0 bases, in that order; junction bases with no gene match: 16. Germline loops: CDR1 SGHRS, CDR2 YFSETQ. The CDR3 consists of 20 residues. The CDR3 spells CASSFPETGDSHYSYNEQFF. In nucleotides, the CDR3 is TGCGCCAGCAGCTTCCCCGAGACAGGGGACTCCCACTACTCCTACAATGAGCAGTTCTTC.

This clonotype was seen a single time. This sequence joins TRBV25-1 and TRBJ2-7; D is unclear. Trimming cost V 2 bases and J 3 bases, with 8 bases left between them. This CDR3 is built from 13 residues. Looked up from germline, CDR1 is MGHDK and CDR2 is SYGVNS. Written as DNA, the CDR3 is TGTGCCAGCAGTGAACCGGGTTTCTACGAGCAGTACTTC. Protein product: CASSEPGFYEQYF.